One sample yielded the 20 T cell receptor beta chains listed below, sequenced in a study of T-cell memory formation after mild COVID-19 (dated by TCRdb to the early 2020s). Library creation used 5' RACE. Sequencing instrument: Illumina NovaSeq 6000. TCRdb cleaned the public reads at Q25 with fastp, built clones with MiXCR and kept in-frame beta chains. Each CDR3 protein gets just one entry, which takes the most common genes and DNA from the rows behind it. This sample is represented by about 200,000 distinct CDR3 sequences; roughly 17% of them were singletons. The ten largest clones capture roughly 2.1% of the sample. The sample was PBMCs or a T cell subset sorted from them (not recorded which). These receptors all stem from an adult woman who had mild COVID-19 (a few samples of this study predate the infection). The sample titles of this study are shuffled in the database, so cell type and time point are left out; the donor was told from shared clones.

This sequence joins TRBV5-5 and TRBJ2-3, with D possibly TRBD2 on 5 matching bases. CDR1 is SGHKS, CDR2 YYEKEE, per germline (reference sequence). This CDR3 spans 17 amino acids. The V end lost 1 base, the J end lost 0 bases, and 15 bases lay between the germline ends. In DNA, the CDR3 is TGTGCCAGCAGCTTGATCGTCGGAGGCGGGAGCACAGATACGCAGTATTTT. Translated, it gives CASSLIVGGGSTDTQYF.

As to this clonotype: Compared with germline, one end of the junction differs, possibly owing to a read error. The V call is TRBV7-7, the J call TRBJ2-2; 8 nucleotides line up with TRBD2. The V gene's germline CDR1 is SSHAT and CDR2 FNYEAQ (reference sequence). CDR3 size: 15 residues. CDR3: CASSSKTSVPGELFF. For the CDR3, the DNA is TGTGCTAGCAGCTCGAAGACTAGCGTCCCCGGGGAGCTGTTTTTT.

This clonotype was seen only once. V gene TRBV10-3 combines with J gene TRBJ1-5; 8 nucleotides agree with TRBD1. J lost 3 bases, V lost 7 bases, and 2 bases had no gene match. CDR1 and CDR2 from the germline V gene are ENHRY and SYGVKD. CDR3 length: 13 residues. The CDR3 DNA is TGTGCCATCACGGACAGGGACAATCAGCCCCAGCATTTT. It encodes CAITDRDNQPQHF.

The rearrangement links TRBV7-2 to TRBJ2-5; no definite D call. This CDR3 contains 13 residues. CDR1 is SGHTA and CDR2 is FQGNSA in the germline V gene. The germline V and J ends were trimmed by 5 bases and 3 bases, with 10 bases remaining between them. The CDR3 is CASSNPVKETQYF. In nucleotides, the CDR3 is TGTGCCAGCAGCAACCCAGTTAAAGAGACCCAGTACTTC.

The V and J genes are TRBV7-7 and TRBJ2-5; the D gene could be TRBD1 or TRBD2 (5 bases each). Germline CDR1 reads SSHAT; CDR2 reads FNYEAQ (reference sequence). Between the trimmed V and J ends, which lost 1 base and 5 bases, there was a span of 17 bases. This CDR3 region has 16 residues. CDR3 protein: CASSLGAGRLYETQYF. CDR3 nucleotides: TGTGCCAGCAGCTTAGGGGCAGGGAGATTGTACGAGACCCAGTACTTC.

This clonotype was seen a few times. The chain couples TRBV5-1 to TRBJ1-1; D gene uncertain. CDR3 length: 15 residues. In germline, CDR1 is SGHRS, CDR2 YFSETQ. The V end lost 5 bases, the J end lost 0 bases, and 14 bases lay between the germline ends. CDR3 in amino acids: CASRIGESMNTEAFF. The CDR3 coding sequence is TGCGCCAGCAGAATTGGGGAGTCCATGAACACTGAAGCTTTCTTT.

The chain uses TRBV29-1 and TRBJ1-5; D is undetermined. CDR1 SQVTM and CDR2 ANQGSEA come from the germline V gene. V lost 4 bases and J 0 bases, leaving 10 bases between the germline ends. This CDR3 has 14 amino acids. The CDR3 DNA reads as TGCAGCGTTGCGACCGCTTATAGCAATCAGCCCCAGCATTTT. It specifies CSVATAYSNQPQHF.

This clonotype was seen a few times. The chain links TRBV6-6 to TRBJ2-7; a weak D match, TRBD1 (5 bases). The CDR3 loop spans 12 amino acids. Looked up from germline, CDR1 is MNHNY and CDR2 is SVGAGI (reference sequence). The V end lost 1 base, the J end lost 6 bases, and 7 bases lay between the germline ends. The CDR3 loop reads CASSYWQGEQYF. CDR3 coding DNA: TGTGCCAGCAGTTACTGGCAGGGCGAGCAGTACTTC.

CDR3 nucleotides: TGTGCCAGCAGCTTAGCCCCTCCACAGGGCCGGAGGAACACCATATATTTT. This translates into CASSLAPPQGRRNTIYF. V usage is TRBV7-6 and J usage is TRBJ1-3, with D maybe TRBD1 (6 bases). Germline CDR1 and CDR2: SGHVS and FNYEAQ. The V and J ends lost 0 bases and 7 bases respectively, with 19 bases between them. There are 17 residues in the CDR3.

CDR3 coding DNA: TGTGCCAGCAGCCTCCCCCCCCGGGGACTAGCGGGAAGGTCCGGGGAGCTGTTTTTT. It encodes CASSLPPRGLAGRSGELFF. This chain joins TRBV4-2 and TRBJ2-2, with TRBD2 matching over 13 bases. CDR1 LGHNA and CDR2 YNFKEQ come from the germline V gene. CDR3 length equals 19 residues. J gave up 6 bases and V 4 bases, and 14 bases lay outside the gene matches.

The chain recombines TRBV6-1 with TRBJ2-7; D is unclear. Germline CDR1 reads MNHNS; CDR2 reads SASEGT. CDR3 length equals 12 residues. V lost 6 bases, J lost 0 bases, and 6 bases lay in between. The CDR3 nucleotides read TGTGCCAGCAGCTTTCCCTCCTACGAGCAGTACTTC. Translation: CASSFPSYEQYF.

This clonotype was detected a few times. The J gene is TRBJ2-5, the V gene TRBV27; D is perhaps TRBD1 (5 bases). The CDR3 extends over 13 amino acids. The V gene lost 7 bases and the J gene lost 0 bases, with 9 bases spanning the gap. The germline V gene has CDR1 MNHEY and CDR2 SMNVEV (reference sequence). CDR3 nucleotides: TGTGCCAGCACCGGACACAACCAAGAGACCCAGTACTTC. It yields the protein CASTGHNQETQYF.

This clonotype was picked up many times. This chain connects TRBV18 to TRBJ2-3; D possibly corresponds to TRBD1 (5 bases). The CDR3 length is 15 residues. CDR1 and CDR2 from the germline V gene are KGHSH and LQKENI. V was trimmed by 6 bases and J by 5 bases, leaving 18 bases between them. The CDR3 bases are TGTGCCAGCTCCCGCCTCATCCACACAGGAGATACGCAGTATTTT. Translation gives CASSRLIHTGDTQYF.

The chain carries TRBV3-1 and TRBJ2-3, with 8 bases matching TRBD2. The germline CDR1 and CDR2 sequences are LGHDT and YNNKEL (reference sequence). CDR3 size: 15 residues. Losses at the gene ends were 4 bases for V and 5 bases for J; bases not matched to a gene: 8. The CDR3 reads CASSPSGTRKDTQYF. CDR3 DNA: TGTGCCAGCAGCCCCTCCGGGACTAGGAAAGATACGCAGTATTTT.

The J gene is TRBJ1-4, the V gene TRBV5-1; D gene uncertain. CDR3 length: 14 amino acids. Germline V gene data show CDR1 as SGHRS and CDR2 as YFSETQ. The V end was cut by 3 bases, the J end by 4 bases, with 10 bases between. The CDR3 loop is CASSSRYGNEKLFF. The CDR3 region has the DNA TGCGCCAGCAGCTCTCGGTACGGTAATGAAAAACTGTTTTTT. Combining the CDR3 with reference TRBV5-1 and TRBJ1-4 gives the whole variable domain KAGVTQTPRYLIKTRGQQVTLSCSPISGHRSVSWYQQTPGQGLQFLFEYFSETQRNKGNFPGRFSGRQFSNSRSEMNVSTLELGDSALYLCASSSRYGNEKLFFGSGTQLSVL.

In its sample, this clonotype was seen many times. The J gene is TRBJ1-2, the V gene TRBV5-1; 10 bases map to TRBD1. The CDR3 contains 14 residues. The germline V gene has CDR1 SGHRS and CDR2 YFSETQ. V was clipped by 1 base and J by 9 bases; unmatched bases: 6. In DNA, the CDR3 is TGCGCCAGCAGCTTGTCCGGGACAGGGGTTAGCTACACCTTC. This sequence encodes CASSLSGTGVSYTF.

V gene TRBV4-1 combines with J gene TRBJ1-5, with 9 nucleotides matching TRBD1. J was trimmed by 1 base and V by 2 bases; bases with no gene match: 3. This CDR3 is 16 amino acids long. Per germline, CDR1 MGHRA and CDR2 YSYEKL. DNA for the CDR3: TGCGCCAGCAGCCAATCCGGGACAGGGAGCAATCAGCCCCAGCATTTT. Amino acid sequence: CASSQSGTGSNQPQHF.

This clonotype has just a few counts. The chain is built from TRBV6-1 and TRBJ1-2; possibly TRBD1 for D (5 bases). Trimming stripped 3 bases from V and 4 bases from J, with 15 bases between. The CDR3 has 15 amino acids. CDR1 and CDR2 from the germline V gene are MNHNS and SASEGT. In DNA form, the CDR3 reads TGTGCCAGCAGTGATGGGGCTCGAGGGACCTATGGCTACACCTTC. It codes for CASSDGARGTYGYTF.

The genes are TRBV7-2 and TRBJ1-2; 10 nucleotides line up with TRBD1. Trimming at V came to 5 bases and at J to 3 bases, leaving 6 bases not matched to a gene. This CDR3 contains 15 residues. Germline V gene sequence: CDR1 SGHTA, CDR2 FQGNSA. In DNA, the CDR3 is TGTGCCAGCAGCCCGAGGACAGGGGGGTACTATGGCTACACCTTC. This sequence encodes CASSPRTGGYYGYTF.

Only a few counts were recorded for this clonotype. Here the CDR3 DNA reads TGCAGTGCTCCGGAACCTTACACAGATACGCAGTATTTT. Translating it yields CSAPEPYTDTQYF. V is TRBV20-1 and J is TRBJ2-3; D unclear. The germline V gene has CDR1 DFQATT and CDR2 SNEGSKA (reference sequence). This CDR3 region has 13 residues. Trimming pared 5 bases from V and 2 bases from J, leaving 11 bases between.